The rows below give T cell receptor beta chains drawn from one sample of a study of regulatory T cells in long-lasting Graves disease. TCRdb analysed the multiplex PCR reads with MiXCR anew, one entry per CDR3 protein. The table has a few hundred thousand distinct CDR3 sequences, around a fifth seen once. The sample was peripheral blood mononuclear cells (PBMCs), taken when the disease was refractory, from a patient treated with antithyroid drugs. These receptors came from a female donor with Graves disease. CDR3s include the opening cysteine and the closing phenylalanine or tryptophan. A D gene is named only where the DNA matches it firmly. The size entry is marked missing in some rows and otherwise reads once, few, many or a size class.

CDR3 length: 14; D gene: NA; V gene: TRBV5-4; J gene: TRBJ2-2; clone size: NA; CDR3 protein: CASSFLHSTGELFF
CDR3 length: 13; D gene: NA; V gene: TRBV30; J gene: TRBJ2-7; clone size: NA; CDR3 protein: CARGGISSYEQYF
CDR3 length: 16; D gene: NA; V gene: TRBV28; J gene: TRBJ2-7; clone size: many; CDR3 protein: CASSLSGGIDAYEQYF
CDR3 length: 13; D gene: TRBD1; V gene: TRBV28; J gene: TRBJ2-7; clone size: many; CDR3 protein: CASCRDSPYEQYF
CDR3 length: 15; D gene: TRBD1; V gene: TRBV5-1; J gene: TRBJ2-5; clone size: few; CDR3 protein: CASTLYNRGQETQYF
CDR3 length: 14; D gene: TRBD1; V gene: TRBV20-1; J gene: TRBJ1-2; clone size: NA; CDR3 protein: CSARDRDVWYGYTF
CDR3 length: 15; D gene: NA; V gene: TRBV5-1; J gene: TRBJ2-7; clone size: NA; CDR3 protein: CASSLSGKGPYEQYF
CDR3 length: 14; D gene: NA; V gene: TRBV18; J gene: TRBJ2-7; clone size: NA; CDR3 protein: CASSPPDGIYEQYF
CDR3 length: 15; D gene: TRBD1; V gene: TRBV5-1; J gene: TRBJ1-4; clone size: few; CDR3 protein: CASSFQTGGNEKLFF
CDR3 length: 15; D gene: NA; V gene: TRBV6-5; J gene: TRBJ2-2; clone size: once; CDR3 protein: CASSYSRQRRGELFF
CDR3 length: 16; D gene: TRBD2; V gene: TRBV29-1; J gene: TRBJ2-1; clone size: NA; CDR3 protein: CSVEDRGGSYYNEQFF
CDR3 length: 14; D gene: TRBD1; V gene: TRBV3-1; J gene: TRBJ1-1; clone size: many; CDR3 protein: CASSQWDRDSEAFF
CDR3 length: 13; D gene: NA; V gene: TRBV13; J gene: TRBJ2-1; clone size: few; CDR3 protein: CASSSYSYNEQFF
CDR3 length: 17; D gene: TRBD1; V gene: TRBV5-5; J gene: TRBJ1-4; clone size: few; CDR3 protein: CASSLDGNRGASEKLFF
CDR3 length: 14; D gene: NA; V gene: TRBV6-1; J gene: TRBJ1-5; clone size: many; CDR3 protein: CASTTRASNQPQHF
CDR3 length: 14; D gene: NA; V gene: TRBV3-1; J gene: TRBJ1-5; clone size: few; CDR3 protein: CASSPRRANQPQHF
CDR3 length: 15; D gene: NA; V gene: TRBV25-1; J gene: TRBJ1-2; clone size: many; CDR3 protein: CASSEWQTPNYGYTF
CDR3 length: 15; D gene: NA; V gene: TRBV3-1; J gene: TRBJ2-4; clone size: NA; CDR3 protein: CASSQDTRTKNIQYF
CDR3 length: 12; D gene: NA; V gene: TRBV7-2; J gene: TRBJ2-7; clone size: many; CDR3 protein: CASSPPFYEQYF
CDR3 length: 14; D gene: TRBD1; V gene: TRBV27; J gene: TRBJ2-1; clone size: few; CDR3 protein: CASTMTGGVDEQFF
CDR3 length: 12; D gene: NA; V gene: TRBV6-1; J gene: TRBJ1-1; clone size: NA; CDR3 protein: CASMSEDTEAFF
CDR3 length: 16; D gene: NA; V gene: TRBV28; J gene: TRBJ1-2; clone size: NA; CDR3 protein: CASSLWHRPQKDGYTF
CDR3 length: 16; D gene: TRBD1; V gene: TRBV28; J gene: TRBJ1-2; clone size: many; CDR3 protein: CASSLPRQGAYYGYTF
CDR3 length: 12; D gene: TRBD1; V gene: TRBV30; J gene: TRBJ2-7; clone size: NA; CDR3 protein: CAAGTGTYEQYF
CDR3 length: 12; D gene: NA; V gene: TRBV29-1; J gene: TRBJ1-1; clone size: many; CDR3 protein: CSVGHGGTEAFF
CDR3 length: 13; D gene: NA; V gene: TRBV27; J gene: TRBJ1-1; clone size: few; CDR3 protein: CASSFLWQGKAFF
CDR3 length: 16; D gene: NA; V gene: TRBV28; J gene: TRBJ1-5; clone size: many; CDR3 protein: CASSPTKIHSNQPQHF
CDR3 length: 18; D gene: NA; V gene: TRBV6-5; J gene: TRBJ1-2; clone size: many; CDR3 protein: CASSYSKAVEGVAIGYTF
CDR3 length: 13; D gene: NA; V gene: TRBV6-1; J gene: TRBJ2-7; clone size: few; CDR3 protein: CASGLGQIYEQYF
CDR3 length: 17; D gene: NA; V gene: TRBV18; J gene: TRBJ1-4; clone size: NA; CDR3 protein: CASSSNPLKASGEKLFF
CDR3 length: 16; D gene: NA; V gene: TRBV2; J gene: TRBJ1-1; clone size: many; CDR3 protein: CASSEALLQLNTEAFF
CDR3 length: 14; D gene: TRBD1; V gene: TRBV6-1; J gene: TRBJ2-7; clone size: NA; CDR3 protein: CASSAGQGRGEQYF
CDR3 length: 16; D gene: NA; V gene: TRBV5-1; J gene: TRBJ1-1; clone size: few; CDR3 protein: CASSLSVSGPNTEAFF
CDR3 length: 13; D gene: NA; V gene: TRBV6-1; J gene: TRBJ1-1; clone size: few; CDR3 protein: CASPGHPNTEAFF
CDR3 length: 16; D gene: NA; V gene: TRBV28; J gene: TRBJ2-7; clone size: NA; CDR3 protein: CASSLWRLGVAYEQYF
CDR3 length: 15; D gene: NA; V gene: TRBV30; J gene: TRBJ1-2; clone size: NA; CDR3 protein: CAWSVDIGGSYGYTF
CDR3 length: 14; D gene: NA; V gene: TRBV28; J gene: TRBJ1-4; clone size: many; CDR3 protein: CASRYRQENEKLFF
CDR3 length: 17; D gene: TRBD2; V gene: TRBV2; J gene: TRBJ2-2; clone size: many; CDR3 protein: CASRTPGLAGFDGELFF
CDR3 length: 15; D gene: NA; V gene: TRBV15; J gene: TRBJ2-1; clone size: NA; CDR3 protein: CATSRVWSGYNEQFF
CDR3 length: 11; D gene: NA; V gene: TRBV20-1; J gene: TRBJ1-1; clone size: many; CDR3 protein: CSASRQSEAFF
CDR3 length: 12; D gene: NA; V gene: TRBV28; J gene: TRBJ2-7; clone size: few; CDR3 protein: CASGESGYEQYF
CDR3 length: 16; D gene: NA; V gene: TRBV18; J gene: TRBJ2-5; clone size: NA; CDR3 protein: CASSPDPALLGETQYF
CDR3 length: 11; D gene: NA; V gene: TRBV29-1; J gene: TRBJ2-4; clone size: many; CDR3 protein: CSVEEGNIQYF
CDR3 length: 13; D gene: NA; V gene: TRBV11-2; J gene: TRBJ2-7; clone size: many; CDR3 protein: CASSSFPVHEQYF
CDR3 length: 14; D gene: TRBD1; V gene: TRBV7-9; J gene: TRBJ2-2; clone size: NA; CDR3 protein: CASSSWTGAGELFF
CDR3 length: 15; D gene: NA; V gene: TRBV7-9; J gene: TRBJ2-4; clone size: few; CDR3 protein: CASSQGKGFENIQYF
CDR3 length: 13; D gene: TRBD2; V gene: TRBV19; J gene: TRBJ2-7; clone size: few; CDR3 protein: CATGAGGTSAQYF
CDR3 length: 16; D gene: TRBD1; V gene: TRBV5-1; J gene: TRBJ1-1; clone size: NA; CDR3 protein: CASSLADRALNTEAFF
CDR3 length: 19; D gene: TRBD1; V gene: TRBV27; J gene: TRBJ1-5; clone size: NA; CDR3 protein: CASSPGQGKKGASNQPQHF
CDR3 length: 13; D gene: NA; V gene: TRBV6-1; J gene: TRBJ1-1; clone size: many; CDR3 protein: CASSTRLNTEAFF
CDR3 length: 15; D gene: TRBD2; V gene: TRBV3-1; J gene: TRBJ2-7; clone size: many; CDR3 protein: CASSQGAGVTYEQYF
CDR3 length: 16; D gene: TRBD1; V gene: TRBV5-6; J gene: TRBJ2-1; clone size: NA; CDR3 protein: CASSLGQRPGRNEQFF
CDR3 length: 12; D gene: NA; V gene: TRBV10-3; J gene: TRBJ2-1; clone size: NA; CDR3 protein: CAFSDRLNEQFF
CDR3 length: 15; D gene: NA; V gene: TRBV28; J gene: TRBJ2-2; clone size: NA; CDR3 protein: CASNPGDRYTGELFF
CDR3 length: 15; D gene: NA; V gene: TRBV5-6; J gene: TRBJ2-7; clone size: NA; CDR3 protein: CASSFGTRGLYEQYF
CDR3 length: 14; D gene: NA; V gene: TRBV28; J gene: TRBJ1-1; clone size: many; CDR3 protein: CASSSAGSNTEAFF
CDR3 length: 14; D gene: TRBD1; V gene: TRBV9; J gene: TRBJ1-5; clone size: NA; CDR3 protein: CASSVAGGDQPQHF
CDR3 length: 12; D gene: NA; V gene: TRBV6-4; J gene: TRBJ2-5; clone size: few; CDR3 protein: CASRTPGETQYF